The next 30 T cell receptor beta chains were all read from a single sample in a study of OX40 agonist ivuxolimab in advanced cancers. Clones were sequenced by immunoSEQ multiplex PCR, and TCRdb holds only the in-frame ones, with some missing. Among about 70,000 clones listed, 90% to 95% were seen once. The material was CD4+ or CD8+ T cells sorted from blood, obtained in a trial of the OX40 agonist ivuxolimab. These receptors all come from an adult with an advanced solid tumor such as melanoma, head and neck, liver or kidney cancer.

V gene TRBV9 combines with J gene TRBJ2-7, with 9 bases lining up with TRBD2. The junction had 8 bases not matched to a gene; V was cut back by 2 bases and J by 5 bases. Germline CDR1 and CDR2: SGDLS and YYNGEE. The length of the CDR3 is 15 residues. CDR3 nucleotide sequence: TGTGCCAGCAGCGTGACAGCGGGGGGAGTAGACGAGCAGTACTTC. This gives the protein CASSVTAGGVDEQYF. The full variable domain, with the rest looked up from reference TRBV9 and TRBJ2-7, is DSGVTQTPKHLITATGQRVTLRCSPRSGDLSVYWYQQSLDQGLQFLIQYYNGEERAKGNILERFSAQQFPDLHSELNLSSLELGDSALYFCASSVTAGGVDEQYFGPGTRLTVT.

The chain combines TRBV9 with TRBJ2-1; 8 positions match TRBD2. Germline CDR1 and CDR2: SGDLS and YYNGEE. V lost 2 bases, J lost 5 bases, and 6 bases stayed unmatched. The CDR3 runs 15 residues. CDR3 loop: CASSVSGGGHNEQFF. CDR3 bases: TGTGCCAGCAGCGTCTCGGGAGGGGGACACAATGAGCAGTTCTTC. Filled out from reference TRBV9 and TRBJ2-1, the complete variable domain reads DSGVTQTPKHLITATGQRVTLRCSPRSGDLSVYWYQQSLDQGLQFLIQYYNGEERAKGNILERFSAQQFPDLHSELNLSSLELGDSALYFCASSVSGGGHNEQFFGPGTRLTVL.

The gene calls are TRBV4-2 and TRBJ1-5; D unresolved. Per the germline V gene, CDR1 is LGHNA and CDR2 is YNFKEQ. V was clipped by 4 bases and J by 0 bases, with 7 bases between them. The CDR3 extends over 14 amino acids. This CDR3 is CASSRLASNQPQHF. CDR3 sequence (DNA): TGTGCCAGCAGCCGACTGGCTAGCAATCAGCCCCAGCATTTT.

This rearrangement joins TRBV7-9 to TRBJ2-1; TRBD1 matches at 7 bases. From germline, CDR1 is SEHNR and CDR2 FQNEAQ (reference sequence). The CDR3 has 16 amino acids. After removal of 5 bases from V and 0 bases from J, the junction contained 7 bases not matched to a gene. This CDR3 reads CASSPRDSSSYNEQFF. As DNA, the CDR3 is TGTGCCAGCAGCCCCAGGGACAGTAGCTCCTACAATGAGCAGTTCTTC.

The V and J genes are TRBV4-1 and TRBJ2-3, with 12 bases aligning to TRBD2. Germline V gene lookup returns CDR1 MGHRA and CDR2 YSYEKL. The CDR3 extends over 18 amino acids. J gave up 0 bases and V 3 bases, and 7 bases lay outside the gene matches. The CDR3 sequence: CASSQVQTSGGSTDTQYF. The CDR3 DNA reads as TGCGCCAGCAGCCAGGTCCAGACTAGCGGGGGTAGCACAGATACGCAGTATTTT.

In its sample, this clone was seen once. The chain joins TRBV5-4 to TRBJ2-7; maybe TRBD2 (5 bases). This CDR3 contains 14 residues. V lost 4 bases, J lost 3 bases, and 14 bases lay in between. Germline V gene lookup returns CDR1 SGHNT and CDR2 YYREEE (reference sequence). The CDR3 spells CASSPSPGSYEQYF. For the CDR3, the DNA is TGTGCCAGCAGCCCGTCCCCTGGGAGCTACGAGCAGTACTTC.

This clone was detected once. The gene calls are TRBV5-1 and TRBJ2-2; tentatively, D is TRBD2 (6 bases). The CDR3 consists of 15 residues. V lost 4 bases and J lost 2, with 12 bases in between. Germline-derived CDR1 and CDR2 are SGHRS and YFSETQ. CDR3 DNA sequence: TGCGCCAGCAGCCGACTAGGGATTAACACCGGGGAGCTGTTTTTT. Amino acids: CASSRLGINTGELFF.

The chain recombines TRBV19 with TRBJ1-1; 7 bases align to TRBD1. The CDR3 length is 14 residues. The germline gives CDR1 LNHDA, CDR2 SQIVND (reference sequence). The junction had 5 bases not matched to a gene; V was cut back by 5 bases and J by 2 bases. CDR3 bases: TGTGCCAGTAGTTCCTACAGGGGTAACACTGAAGCTTTCTTT. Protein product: CASSSYRGNTEAFF.

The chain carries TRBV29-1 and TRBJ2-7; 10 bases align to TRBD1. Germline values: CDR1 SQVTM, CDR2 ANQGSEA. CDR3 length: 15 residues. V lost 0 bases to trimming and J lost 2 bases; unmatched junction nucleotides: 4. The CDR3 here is CSVEDVGQGAYEQYF. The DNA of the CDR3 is TGCAGCGTTGAAGATGTAGGACAGGGGGCCTACGAGCAGTACTTC.

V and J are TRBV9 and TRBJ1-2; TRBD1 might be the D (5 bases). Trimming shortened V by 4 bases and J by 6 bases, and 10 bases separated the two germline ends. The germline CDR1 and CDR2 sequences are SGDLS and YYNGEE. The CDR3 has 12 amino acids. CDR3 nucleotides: TGTGCCAGCAGCCCCAGGGACCATGGCTACACCTTC. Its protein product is CASSPRDHGYTF.

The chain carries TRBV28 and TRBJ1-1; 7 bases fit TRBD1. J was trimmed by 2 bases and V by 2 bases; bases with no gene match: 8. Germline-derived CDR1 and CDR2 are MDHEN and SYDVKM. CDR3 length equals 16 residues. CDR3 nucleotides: TGTGCCAGCAGTTTAAGCCGGGACAGCTATAACACTGAAGCTTTCTTT. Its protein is CASSLSRDSYNTEAFF. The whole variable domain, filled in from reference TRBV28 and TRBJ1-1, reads DVKVTQSSRYLVKRTGEKVFLECVQDMDHENMFWYRQDPGLGLRLIYFSYDVKMKEKGDIPEGYSVSREKKERFSLILESASTNQTSMYLCASSLSRDSYNTEAFFGQGTRLTVV.

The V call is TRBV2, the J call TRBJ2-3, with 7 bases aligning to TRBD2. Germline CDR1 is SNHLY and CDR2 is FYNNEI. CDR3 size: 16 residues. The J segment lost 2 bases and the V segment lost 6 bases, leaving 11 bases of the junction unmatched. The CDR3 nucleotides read TGTGCCAGCAGCTATATCGGCGGGGGACTCACAGATACGCAGTATTTT. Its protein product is CASSYIGGGLTDTQYF.

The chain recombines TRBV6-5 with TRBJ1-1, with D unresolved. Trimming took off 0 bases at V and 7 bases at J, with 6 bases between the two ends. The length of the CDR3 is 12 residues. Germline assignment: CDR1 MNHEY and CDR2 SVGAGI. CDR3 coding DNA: TGTGCCAGCAGTTACTCGATACTTGAAGCTTTCTTT. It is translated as CASSYSILEAFF.

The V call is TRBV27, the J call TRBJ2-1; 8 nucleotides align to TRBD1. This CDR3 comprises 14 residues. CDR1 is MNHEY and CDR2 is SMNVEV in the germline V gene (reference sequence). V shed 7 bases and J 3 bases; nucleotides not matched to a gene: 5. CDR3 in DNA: TGTGCCAGCATTCAGGGGGCCAGCTACAATGAGCAGTTCTTC. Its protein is CASIQGASYNEQFF.

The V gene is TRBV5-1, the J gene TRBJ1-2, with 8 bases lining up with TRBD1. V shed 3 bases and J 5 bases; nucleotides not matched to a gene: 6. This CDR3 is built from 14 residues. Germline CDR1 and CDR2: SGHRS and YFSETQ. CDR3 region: CASSSRGPEYGYTF. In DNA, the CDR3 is TGCGCCAGCAGCTCCAGGGGGCCGGAGTATGGCTACACCTTC.

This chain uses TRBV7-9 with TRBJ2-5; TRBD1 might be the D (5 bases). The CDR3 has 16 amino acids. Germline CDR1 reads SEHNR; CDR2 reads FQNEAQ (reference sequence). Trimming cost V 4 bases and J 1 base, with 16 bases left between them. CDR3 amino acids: CASSSLPLTVQETQYF. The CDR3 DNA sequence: TGTGCCAGCAGCTCCCTCCCGCTGACAGTCCAAGAGACCCAGTACTTC.

The CDR3, as DNA: TGTGCCAGCAGTTGGGGACCGGCCTCAGCCTTCTACGAGCAGTACTTC. Translating gives CASSWGPASAFYEQYF. The J gene is TRBJ2-7, the V gene TRBV6-5; D is perhaps TRBD1 or TRBD2 (5 bases each). CDR3 length: 16 amino acids. From germline, CDR1 is MNHEY and CDR2 SVGAGI. Trimming took 4 bases from V and 3 from J, leaving 19 bases between them.

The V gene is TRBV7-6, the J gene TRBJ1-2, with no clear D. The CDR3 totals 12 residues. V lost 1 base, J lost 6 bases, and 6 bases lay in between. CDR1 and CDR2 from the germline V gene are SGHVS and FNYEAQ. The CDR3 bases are TGTGCCAGCAGCTTAGACGGGAATGGCTACACCTTC. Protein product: CASSLDGNGYTF.

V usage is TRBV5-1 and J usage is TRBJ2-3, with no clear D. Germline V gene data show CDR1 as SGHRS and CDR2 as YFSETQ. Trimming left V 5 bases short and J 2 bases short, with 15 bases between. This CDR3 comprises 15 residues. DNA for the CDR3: TGCGCCAGCAGTTCCACCGGGCCAACCACAGATACGCAGTATTTT. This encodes CASSSTGPTTDTQYF.

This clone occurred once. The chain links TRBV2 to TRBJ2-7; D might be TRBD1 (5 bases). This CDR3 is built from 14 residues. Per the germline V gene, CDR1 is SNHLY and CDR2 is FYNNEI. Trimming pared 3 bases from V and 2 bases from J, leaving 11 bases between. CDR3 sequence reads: CASSDGRVAYEQYF. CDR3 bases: TGTGCCAGCAGTGACGGCAGGGTGGCCTACGAGCAGTACTTC.

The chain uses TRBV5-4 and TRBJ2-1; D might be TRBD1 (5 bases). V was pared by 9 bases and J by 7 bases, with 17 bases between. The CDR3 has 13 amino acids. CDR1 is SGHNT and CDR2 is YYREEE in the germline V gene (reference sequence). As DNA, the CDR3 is TGTGCCATCTGGACACGGCTTGGAAATGAGCAGTTCTTC. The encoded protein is CAIWTRLGNEQFF.

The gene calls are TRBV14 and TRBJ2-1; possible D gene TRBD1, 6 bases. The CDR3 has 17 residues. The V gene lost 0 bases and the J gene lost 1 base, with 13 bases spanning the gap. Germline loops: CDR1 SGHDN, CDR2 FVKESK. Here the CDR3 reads CASSQDQGPGSYNEQFF. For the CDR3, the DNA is TGTGCCAGCAGCCAAGATCAGGGGCCAGGGTCCTACAATGAGCAGTTCTTC.

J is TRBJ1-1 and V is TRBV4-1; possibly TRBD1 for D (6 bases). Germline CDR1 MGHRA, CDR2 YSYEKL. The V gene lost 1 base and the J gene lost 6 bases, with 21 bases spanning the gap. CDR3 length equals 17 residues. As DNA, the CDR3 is TGCGCCAGCAGCCAAGGCAGGGGAGCCAGGGGTTTCGCTGAAGCTTTCTTT. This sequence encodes CASSQGRGARGFAEAFF.

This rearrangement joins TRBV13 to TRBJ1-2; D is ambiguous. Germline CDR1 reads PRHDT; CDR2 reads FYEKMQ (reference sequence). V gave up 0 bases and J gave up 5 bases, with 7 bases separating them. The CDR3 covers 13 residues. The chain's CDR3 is CASSLGQYYGYTF. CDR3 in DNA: TGTGCCAGCAGCTTAGGGCAGTATTATGGCTACACCTTC.

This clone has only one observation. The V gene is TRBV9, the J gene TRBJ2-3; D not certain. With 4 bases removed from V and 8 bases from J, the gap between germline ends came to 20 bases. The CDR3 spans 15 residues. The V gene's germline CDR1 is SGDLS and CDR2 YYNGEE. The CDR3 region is CASSPQGQPPATQYF. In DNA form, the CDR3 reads TGTGCCAGCAGCCCCCAAGGGCAGCCTCCCGCTACGCAGTATTTT.

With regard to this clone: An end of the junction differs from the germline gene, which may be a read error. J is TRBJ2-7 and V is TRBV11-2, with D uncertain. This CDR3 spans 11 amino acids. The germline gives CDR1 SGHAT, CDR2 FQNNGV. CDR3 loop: CASSFSDEQYF. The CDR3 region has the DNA TGTGCCAGCAGCTTCTCCGACGAGCAGTACTTC.

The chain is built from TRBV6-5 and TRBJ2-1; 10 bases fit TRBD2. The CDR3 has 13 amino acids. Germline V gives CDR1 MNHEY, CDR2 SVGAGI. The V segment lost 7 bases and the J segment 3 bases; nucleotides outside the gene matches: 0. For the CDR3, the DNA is TGTGCCAGCACTAGCGGGGGCTACAATGAGCAGTTCTTC. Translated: CASTSGGYNEQFF.

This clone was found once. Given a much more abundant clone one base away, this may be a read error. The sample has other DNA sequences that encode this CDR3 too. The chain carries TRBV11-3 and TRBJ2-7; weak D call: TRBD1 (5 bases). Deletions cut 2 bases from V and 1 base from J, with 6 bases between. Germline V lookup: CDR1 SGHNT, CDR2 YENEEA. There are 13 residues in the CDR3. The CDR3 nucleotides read TGTGCCAGCAGCTTACCAGGGTCCTACGAGCAGTACTTC. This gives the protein CASSLPGSYEQYF.

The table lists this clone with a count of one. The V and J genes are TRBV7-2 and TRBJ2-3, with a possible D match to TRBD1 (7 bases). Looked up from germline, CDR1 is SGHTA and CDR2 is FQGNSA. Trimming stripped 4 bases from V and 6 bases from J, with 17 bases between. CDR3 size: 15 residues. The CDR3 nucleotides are TGTGCCAGCAGCTCCACCAGGGGGGCACGTGATACGCAGTATTTT. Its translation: CASSSTRGARDTQYF.

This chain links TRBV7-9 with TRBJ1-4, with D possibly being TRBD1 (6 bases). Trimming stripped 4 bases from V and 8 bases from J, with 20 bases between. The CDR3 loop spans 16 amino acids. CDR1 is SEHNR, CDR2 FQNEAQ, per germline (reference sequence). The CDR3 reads CASSWTGAGLQEKLFF. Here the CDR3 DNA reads TGTGCCAGCAGCTGGACGGGGGCAGGGTTACAAGAAAAACTGTTTTTT.